Listed below are T cell receptor beta chains from one sample, sequenced in a study of CD8 T cells in ankylosing spondylitis. TCRdb analysed the 5' RACE reads with MiXCR anew, one entry per CDR3 protein. Of about 180,000 distinct CDR3 sequences in the sample, around a tenth were seen once. Input material: blood, either unsorted or a sorted T cell fraction (not recorded which). All receptors come from a female donor with ankylosing spondylitis or in good health (not recorded which). CDR3s include the opening cysteine and the closing phenylalanine or tryptophan. D genes are given only for firm matches. The size of a clone is reported for some rows only, either as once, few or many, or as a class for expanded clones.

clone size,J gene,V gene,D gene,CDR3 DNA,CDR3 protein
NA,TRBJ2-5,TRBV2,TRBD2,TGTGCCAGCAGGTCTAGCGGGGCGCAAGAGACCCAGTACTTC,CASRSSGAQETQYF
many,TRBJ1-4,TRBV12-3/TRBV12-4,NA,TGTGCCAGCAGTCAGATTAATGAAAAACTGTTTTTT,CASSQINEKLFF
few,TRBJ2-1,TRBV14,NA,TGTGCCAGCAGCCCGCTCGGGGGCGAAGACTACAATGAGCAGTTCTTC,CASSPLGGEDYNEQFF
few,TRBJ1-1,TRBV9,NA,TGTGCCAGCAGCGGTACACGGGGTGAAGCTTTCTTT,CASSGTRGEAFF
few,TRBJ2-1,TRBV7-3,TRBD2,TGTGCCAGCAGCTTAGTGGGGACTAGCGGTTACAATGAGCAGTTCTTC,CASSLVGTSGYNEQFF
NA,TRBJ2-1,TRBV6-2/TRBV6-3,TRBD1,TGTGCCAGCAGCGAAACAGGGGGCCTACTATACAATGAGCAGTTCTTC,CASSETGGLLYNEQFF
many,TRBJ2-3,TRBV12-3/TRBV12-4,NA,TGTGCCAGCAGTTTACAGGGGCAGGGATCAGATACGCAGTATTTT,CASSLQGQGSDTQYF
few,TRBJ1-1,TRBV30,NA,TGTGCCTGGAGTGTAAGACTCCCTATGAACACTGAAGCTTTCTTT,CAWSVRLPMNTEAFF
many,TRBJ2-1,TRBV25-1,TRBD1,TGTGCCAGCAGTATCCGGGACAGGGAGATGGATGAGCAGTTCTTC,CASSIRDREMDEQFF
NA,TRBJ1-4,TRBV4-3,NA,TGCGCCAGCAGCCGCACCAGGCTCCTTGATGAAGAACTGTTTTTT,CASSRTRLLDEELFF
many,TRBJ2-1,TRBV7-3,NA,TGTGCCAGCAGCCCCCTCATGGGGTTGAGCTCCTACAATGAGCAGTTCTTC,CASSPLMGLSSYNEQFF
NA,TRBJ1-1,TRBV5-1,TRBD1,TGCGCCAGCAGCGCGACGGACAGGGTTGACACTGAAGCTTTCTTT,CASSATDRVDTEAFF
few,TRBJ2-7,TRBV4-3,NA,TGCGCCAGCAGCCTCTCGACAGACTACGAGCAGTACTTC,CASSLSTDYEQYF
NA,TRBJ2-1,TRBV6-1,NA,TGTGCCAGCAGTGAAGCAAGCTTCCGCTCCTACAATGAGCAGTTCTTC,CASSEASFRSYNEQFF
many,TRBJ2-3,TRBV29-1,NA,TGCAGCGTTGTACCGGGCCCCCCGAAAGATACGCAGTATTTT,CSVVPGPPKDTQYF
many,TRBJ2-7,TRBV7-6,TRBD2,TGTGCCAGCAGCTCAGGGACTAGCGCCTACGAGCAGTACTTC,CASSSGTSAYEQYF
NA,TRBJ1-1,TRBV7-9,TRBD1,TGTGCCAGCAAGGGACAGGTCACTGAAGCTTTCTTT,CASKGQVTEAFF
NA,TRBJ2-2,TRBV29-1,NA,TGCAGCGTTGAGCTCTACACCGGGGAGCTGTTTTTT,CSVELYTGELFF
NA,TRBJ2-7,TRBV2,TRBD1,TGTGCCAGCGCCGGGACAGGGACGAGGGAGCAGTACTTC,CASAGTGTREQYF
NA,TRBJ2-1,TRBV9,NA,TGTGCCAGCAGCGTAGATTCCCCTTTCGGTAATGAGCAGTTCTTC,CASSVDSPFGNEQFF
NA,TRBJ2-1,TRBV7-6,TRBD2,TGTGCCAGCAGCCCGCCGGGACTAGGTGTCAATGAGCAGTTCTTC,CASSPPGLGVNEQFF
many,TRBJ2-1,TRBV12-3/TRBV12-4,NA,TGTGCCAGCAGTTTCACATTCGTCAATGAGCAGTTCTTC,CASSFTFVNEQFF
NA,TRBJ2-3,TRBV30,NA,TGTGCCTGGCAGGCCCCTAGCACAGATACGCAGTTTTTT,CAWQAPSTDTQFF
NA,TRBJ2-5,TRBV9,NA,TGTGCCAGCAGCGCCTCCGGGACCACGAAAGAGACCCAGTACTTC,CASSASGTTKETQYF
many,TRBJ2-2,TRBV28,NA,TGTGCCAGCAGGGAAAGGTACACGAACACCGGGGAGCTGTTTTTT,CASRERYTNTGELFF
few,TRBJ1-1,TRBV15,NA,TGTGCCACCAGCGGACCCGACCTGAACACTGAAGCTTTCTTT,CATSGPDLNTEAFF
few,TRBJ2-1,TRBV23-1,NA,TGCGCCAGCAGTCAGGGGGGCAGGATCGATGAGCAGTTCTTC,CASSQGGRIDEQFF
NA,TRBJ2-5,TRBV27,NA,TGTGCCAGCAGTCCCCCCGGCAGTCCTCGGGGGACCCAGTACTTC,CASSPPGSPRGTQYF
many,TRBJ2-3,TRBV7-6,NA,TGTGCCAGCAGCCAGACAAGTGGGGATACGCAGTATTTT,CASSQTSGDTQYF
many,TRBJ2-7,TRBV29-1,TRBD1,TGCAGCGTTGCTGGTCGAGACAGGGTATCCGAGCAGTACTTC,CSVAGRDRVSEQYF
NA,TRBJ2-1,TRBV6-1,TRBD2,TGTGCCAGCAGCTCCGAGAGCGGGAGGGATGAGCAGTTCTTC,CASSSESGRDEQFF
few,TRBJ1-1,TRBV30,NA,TGTGCCTGTAACCGGGACATCCCTGAAGCTTTCTTT,CACNRDIPEAFF
NA,TRBJ2-1,TRBV7-8,TRBD2,TGTGCCAGCAGTACCCGGACTAGCGGGAGCGGGAATGAGCAGTTCTTC,CASSTRTSGSGNEQFF
few,TRBJ2-1,TRBV12-5,NA,TGTGCTAGTGGTTTGGGAGGGAAGGAGCAGTTCTTC,CASGLGGKEQFF
many,TRBJ2-7,TRBV16,NA,TGTGCCAGCAGCCAATCGATGGGCAGGTCCTCCTACGAGCAGTACTTC,CASSQSMGRSSYEQYF